This TCR beta chain was captured by sequencing in a study of PD-1 blockade in classical Hodgkin lymphoma. About the study: Nivolumab dosing for patients was 3 mg/kg, administered intravenously every 2 weeks. Whole-study results and caveats: Newly diagnosed patients and complete responders had comparable diversity at baseline. The study found that TCR diversity rose significantly by C4D1 in CD4+ but not CD8+ cells.

This clone was seen only a few times. Antigen: not known. The time point is: cycle 4 day 1 (C4D1), after five to seven weeks of nivolumab. Every single patient, without exception, relapsed after autologous stem cell transplantation, and brentuximab vedotin exposure varied. Method: immunoSEQ multiplex PCR; TCRdb's copy keeps in-frame clones and lacks some. This table holds some 86,000 clones, roughly nine tenths found once. The CDR3 contains 12 residues. V lost 10 bases and J 0 bases, leaving 9 bases between the germline ends. Germline V lookup: CDR1 MDHEN, CDR2 SYDVKM. This chain joins TRBV28 and TRBJ1-1; no clear D gene. The specimen comprised peripheral blood mononuclear cells (PBMCs), sampled before the fourth cycle of nivolumab. This TCR was sampled from a human donor with classical Hodgkin lymphoma. CDR3 sequence (DNA): TGTGCCACCAACAGCATGAACACTGAAGCTTTCTTT. Amino acid sequence: CATNSMNTEAFF.